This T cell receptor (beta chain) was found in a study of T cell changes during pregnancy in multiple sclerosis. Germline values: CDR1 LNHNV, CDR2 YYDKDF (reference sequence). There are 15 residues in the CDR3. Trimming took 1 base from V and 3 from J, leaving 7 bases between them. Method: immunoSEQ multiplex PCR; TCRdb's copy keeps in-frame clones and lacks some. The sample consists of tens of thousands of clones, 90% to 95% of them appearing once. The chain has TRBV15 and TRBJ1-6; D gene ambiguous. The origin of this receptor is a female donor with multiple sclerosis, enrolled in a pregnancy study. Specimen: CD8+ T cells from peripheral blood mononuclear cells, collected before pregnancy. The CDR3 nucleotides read TGTGCCACCAGCAGAGTGGAGGGCTATAATTCACCCCTCCACTTT. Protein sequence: CATSRVEGYNSPLHF.